The next 23 T cell receptor beta chains were all read from a single sample in a study of blood T cell repertoires in COVID-19. This table comes from immunoSEQ multiplex PCR, and its TCRdb copy is limited to in-frame clones, with some not included. In the table there are roughly 230,000 clones, 92% of which are singletons. Sequences were obtained from peripheral blood. The receptors here all came from a man between 25 and 39 years old with COVID-19, enrolled during active disease.

This chain uses TRBV4-1 with TRBJ2-7; D unclear. This CDR3 region has 13 residues. Germline V CDR1 and CDR2: MGHRA, YSYEKL. The V end was cut by 0 bases, the J end by 3 bases, with 6 bases between. CDR3 DNA: TGCGCCAGCAGCCAAGATTCCGGCTACGAGCAGTACTTC. This translates into CASSQDSGYEQYF.

The chain couples TRBV12-3 or TRBV12-4 to TRBJ2-7, with TRBD1 as a possible D gene (5 bases). V dropped 6 bases and J dropped 5 bases, with 14 bases sitting between them. CDR3 length equals 13 residues. The CDR3 here is CASSSRVRDEQYF. As DNA, the CDR3 is TGTGCCAGCAGCTCTAGGGTCAGGGACGAGCAGTACTTC.

The chain recombines TRBV6-1 with TRBJ1-1, with 8 bases fitting TRBD1. Germline V gives CDR1 MNHNS, CDR2 SASEGT. Trimming at V came to 2 bases and at J to 4 bases, leaving 6 bases not matched to a gene. This CDR3 has 15 amino acids. Here the CDR3 reads CASSEIVQGGTEAFF. The CDR3 nucleotides read TGTGCCAGCAGTGAAATAGTACAGGGGGGCACTGAAGCTTTCTTT.

The chain employs TRBV14 and TRBJ2-7; 8 positions match TRBD1. CDR1 SGHDN and CDR2 FVKESK come from the germline V gene. The CDR3 extends over 18 amino acids. V was pared by 1 base and J by 0 bases, with 11 bases of the junction left unmatched. As DNA, the CDR3 is TGTGCCAGCAGCCAAGGGCCCAGGGGGCGCAGGGACTCCTACGAGCAGTACTTC. Its translation is CASSQGPRGRRDSYEQYF.

The V gene is TRBV5-1, the J gene TRBJ2-2, with 11 bases that match TRBD1. The CDR3 is 16 residues long. The V and J ends lost 5 bases and 4 bases, in that order; junction bases with no gene match: 7. Germline-derived CDR1 and CDR2 are SGHRS and YFSETQ. The CDR3 reads CASRPGQGAGTGELFF. CDR3 coding DNA: TGCGCCAGCAGACCCGGACAGGGGGCAGGCACCGGGGAGCTGTTTTTT.

The chain has TRBV6-4 and TRBJ1-2, with 8 bases identical to TRBD1. Unmatched junction bases numbered 3, after V lost 0 bases and J lost 6 bases. Germline assignment: CDR1 MRHNA and CDR2 SNTAGT. The CDR3 contains 14 residues. The CDR3 spells CASSDSRQGHGYTF. The CDR3 DNA reads as TGTGCCAGCAGTGACTCGAGACAGGGGCATGGCTACACCTTC.

The chain joins TRBV5-5 to TRBJ2-7; D might be TRBD1 (6 bases). From germline, CDR1 is SGHKS and CDR2 YYEKEE (reference sequence). The CDR3 is 17 amino acids. Deletions cut 4 bases from V and 5 bases from J, with 25 bases between. CDR3 sequence: CASSQDGGHRRTHEQYF. In DNA, the CDR3 is TGTGCCAGCAGCCAGGATGGGGGACACCGTAGAACCCACGAGCAGTACTTC.

This clone was detected only once. The CDR3 loop reads CASSLEREGYGYTF. CDR3 coding DNA: TGTGCCAGCAGCTTAGAAAGGGAGGGCTATGGCTACACCTTC. The chain uses TRBV7-4 and TRBJ1-2; the D is unclear. This CDR3 contains 14 residues. V was shortened by 1 base and J by 4 bases, with 10 bases between the two germline ends. The V gene's germline CDR1 is SGHVT and CDR2 SQSDAQ. Filled out from reference TRBV7-4 and TRBJ1-2, the complete variable domain reads GAGVSQSPRYKVAKRGRDVALRCDSISGHVTLYWYRQTLGQGSEVLTYSQSDAQRDKSGRPSGRFSAERPERSVSTLKIQRTEQGDSAVYLCASSLEREGYGYTFGSGTRLTVV.

CDR3 in amino acids: CASSLSGDSPLHF. The CDR3 coding sequence is TGTGCCAGCAGCTTATCGGGTGATTCACCCCTCCACTTT. V and J are TRBV7-9 and TRBJ1-6; D is ambiguous. Germline CDR1 reads SEHNR; CDR2 reads FQNEAQ (reference sequence). Trimming removed 2 bases from V and 8 bases from J, with 7 bases in between. This CDR3 region has 13 residues.

The chain combines TRBV4-1 with TRBJ1-5; no reliable D call. Trimming took off 0 bases at V and 2 bases at J, with 11 bases between the two ends. The CDR3 loop spans 16 amino acids. Germline V gene lookup returns CDR1 MGHRA and CDR2 YSYEKL. CDR3 nucleotide sequence: TGCGCCAGCAGCCAAGAATTGCAAACGGGCAATCAGCCCCAGCATTTT. Translation: CASSQELQTGNQPQHF.

The rearrangement uses TRBV29-1 and TRBJ1-5; D remains ambiguous. With 7 bases removed from V and 3 bases from J, the gap between germline ends came to 13 bases. This CDR3 is built from 13 residues. CDR1 and CDR2 (germline): SQVTM, ANQGSEA. The CDR3 nucleotides read TGCAGCGCTGCCGGGAGCCACAATCAGCCCCAGCATTTT. Its protein is CSAAGSHNQPQHF.

In this sample, this clone turned up once. V is TRBV19 and J is TRBJ1-1; D remains ambiguous. Germline V gene sequence: CDR1 LNHDA, CDR2 SQIVND (reference sequence). V lost 5 bases and J lost 6, with 13 bases in between. The CDR3 extends over 13 amino acids. The CDR3 region is CASSPGISPEAFF. The CDR3 nucleotides are TGTGCCAGTAGTCCGGGAATATCCCCTGAAGCTTTCTTT.

V and J are TRBV7-6 and TRBJ2-7, with D perhaps matching TRBD1 (5 bases). The germline V gene has CDR1 SGHVS and CDR2 FNYEAQ. Trimming stripped 0 bases from V and 2 bases from J, with 8 bases between. The CDR3 runs 14 residues. The DNA of the CDR3 is TGTGCCAGCAGCTTAGCGGTGGGGCCCTACGAGCAGTACTTC. Protein: CASSLAVGPYEQYF. The complete variable domain, with remaining parts taken from reference TRBV7-6 and TRBJ2-7, reads GAGVSQSPRYKVTKRGQDVALRCDPISGHVSLYWYRQALGQGPEFLTYFNYEAQQDKSGLPNDRFSAERPEGSISTLTIQRTEQRDSAMYRCASSLAVGPYEQYFGPGTRLTVT.

For this clone: In the same sample, other DNA sequences code for this CDR3. The chain combines TRBV2 with TRBJ2-5, with 12 bases lining up with TRBD1. Per the germline V gene, CDR1 is SNHLY and CDR2 is FYNNEI. V trimming: 5 bases; J trimming: 5 bases; junction bases outside the gene matches: 3. This CDR3 spans 14 amino acids. The CDR3 protein is CASSSGQGAETQYF. The CDR3 coding sequence is TGTGCCAGCAGTTCGGGACAGGGGGCCGAGACCCAGTACTTC.

The CDR3 region has the DNA TGTGCCAGCTCACCCCCGACAGGGTGGGACTACGAGCAGTACTTC. Encoded protein: CASSPPTGWDYEQYF. The V call is TRBV18, the J call TRBJ2-7; the match to TRBD1 covers 7 bases. The V segment lost 3 bases and the J segment 3 bases; nucleotides outside the gene matches: 8. This CDR3 is 15 amino acids long. The germline CDR1 and CDR2 sequences are KGHSH and LQKENI.

V gene TRBV5-6 combines with J gene TRBJ1-2; tentative D call: TRBD1 (6 bases). This CDR3 spans 15 amino acids. V lost 6 bases, J lost 4 bases, and 19 bases lay in between. Germline CDR1 and CDR2: SGHDT and YYEEEE. DNA for the CDR3: TGTGCCAGCACCACAGGGCCCGGTGGGTTCTATGGCTACACCTTC. This sequence encodes CASTTGPGGFYGYTF.

The chain uses TRBV20-1 and TRBJ2-5; maybe TRBD1 (6 bases). CDR3 length equals 11 residues. V was trimmed by 6 bases and J by 4 bases, leaving 9 bases between them. CDR1 and CDR2 (germline): DFQATT, SNEGSKA (reference sequence). CDR3 sequence reads: CSALQGETQYF. In nucleotides, the CDR3 is TGCAGTGCGCTACAGGGAGAGACCCAGTACTTC.

The rearrangement joins TRBV18 to TRBJ2-7; D may be TRBD2 (5 bases). The V and J ends lost 1 base and 2 bases respectively, with 9 bases between them. There are 14 residues in the CDR3. Germline V gene sequence: CDR1 KGHSH, CDR2 LQKENI. The CDR3 sequence: CASSPLASPYEQYF. DNA for the CDR3: TGTGCCAGCTCACCACTGGCTAGCCCCTACGAGCAGTACTTC.

The gene calls are TRBV6-1 and TRBJ2-4; tentative D call: TRBD1 (6 bases). The CDR3 spans 18 residues. From germline, CDR1 is MNHNS and CDR2 SASEGT. The V end was cut by 3 bases, the J end by 1 base, with 19 bases between. The CDR3 here is CASSEGPWGRWAKNIQYF. The CDR3 DNA reads as TGTGCCAGCAGTGAGGGCCCCTGGGGGCGTTGGGCCAAAAACATTCAGTACTTC.

Turning to this clone: Sequence at one end of the junction differs from germline and may be a read error. The rearrangement links TRBV7-2 to TRBJ2-1; 12 bases agree with TRBD2. Per germline, CDR1 SGHTA and CDR2 FQGNSA. The CDR3 has 12 amino acids. This CDR3 reads CASSLGLAGAIF. The CDR3 DNA follows: TGTGCCAGCAGCTTAGGACTAGCGGGGGCCATCTTC.

The gene calls are TRBV14 and TRBJ2-7, with 9 bases identical to TRBD1. The CDR3 has 14 amino acids. V trimming: 4 bases; J trimming: 4 bases; junction bases outside the gene matches: 5. Germline V CDR1 and CDR2: SGHDN, FVKESK. CDR3 residues: CASSLSGQGYEQYF. The CDR3 DNA reads as TGTGCCAGCAGCCTATCGGGACAGGGTTACGAGCAGTACTTC.

In this sample, this clone turned up once. The chain joins TRBV27 to TRBJ2-1, with a weak D call TRBD2 (5 bases). This CDR3 region has 13 residues. V was trimmed by 5 bases and J by 4 bases, leaving 9 bases between them. CDR1 is MNHEY, CDR2 SMNVEV, per germline (reference sequence). In nucleotides, the CDR3 is TGTGCCAGCAGTCCGGGAATTTACAATGAGCAGTTCTTC. Amino acids: CASSPGIYNEQFF.

The rearrangement joins TRBV12-3 or TRBV12-4 to TRBJ1-4, with 7 bases that match TRBD1. The CDR3 is 13 amino acids. V trimming: 6 bases; J trimming: 6 bases; junction bases outside the gene matches: 4. DNA for the CDR3: TGTGCCAGCAGGTTGACAGGGCATGAAAAACTGTTTTTT. Translated: CASRLTGHEKLFF.